The rows below give T cell receptor beta chains drawn from one sample of a study of technical replicates of blood from a few donors. Sequenced by immunoSEQ multiplex PCR; TCRdb stores in-frame clones only, minus some. The sample includes approximately 92,000 clones, around 95% of them seen just once. What was sequenced was T cells isolated from PBMCs. Receptor source: a human donor in good health. The CDR3 runs from the conserved cysteine through the conserved F or W. Fields, in order: CDR3 DNA, CDR3 protein, clone size, D gene, J gene, V gene. D genes are given only for firm matches. Size values are once, few and many counts, or a class for expanded clones, and some rows have none.

CDR3 DNA: TGCAGCGTTGGGGGCTGGACCGGGGAGCTGTTTTTT
CDR3 protein: CSVGGWTGELFF
clone size: -
D gene: -
J gene: TRBJ2-2
V gene: TRBV29-1

CDR3 DNA: TGTGCCAGAGAAGTCATGCCGGAAAGACAAGGTGAAGCTTTCTTT
CDR3 protein: CAREVMPERQGEAFF
clone size: -
D gene: -
J gene: TRBJ1-1
V gene: TRBV28

CDR3 DNA: TGCGCCAGCAGCTTTCAACTAGCGGGAGAGGAGAATGAGCAGTTCTTC
CDR3 protein: CASSFQLAGEENEQFF
clone size: -
D gene: TRBD2
J gene: TRBJ2-1
V gene: TRBV5-1

CDR3 DNA: TGTGCCTGTTCGCGGCCATCCCAAGTCGCAGATACGCAGTATTTT
CDR3 protein: CACSRPSQVADTQYF
clone size: -
D gene: -
J gene: TRBJ2-3
V gene: TRBV30

CDR3 DNA: TGTGCCAGCAGTTGGGACAGGGTGTACTCCTACGAGCAGTACTTC
CDR3 protein: CASSWDRVYSYEQYF
clone size: -
D gene: TRBD1
J gene: TRBJ2-7
V gene: TRBV28

CDR3 DNA: TGCGCCAGCAGCTTGAGCGGGGGTAGATCCTACGAGCAGTACTTC
CDR3 protein: CASSLSGGRSYEQYF
clone size: once
D gene: TRBD2
J gene: TRBJ2-7
V gene: TRBV5-1

CDR3 DNA: TGCGCCAGCCAGGCGGGTAGCAATCAGCCCCAGCATTTT
CDR3 protein: CASQAGSNQPQHF
clone size: -
D gene: -
J gene: TRBJ1-5
V gene: TRBV10-1

CDR3 DNA: TGTGCCAGCAGTGAAGTAGGGGTGGATGAGCAGTTCTTC
CDR3 protein: CASSEVGVDEQFF
clone size: -
D gene: -
J gene: TRBJ2-1
V gene: TRBV2

CDR3 DNA: TGTGCCAGTAGTATCTGGACAGGGGGCTCCTACAATGAGCAGTTCTTC
CDR3 protein: CASSIWTGGSYNEQFF
clone size: -
D gene: TRBD1
J gene: TRBJ2-1
V gene: TRBV19

CDR3 DNA: TGTGCCAGCAGTTACGCCGGGACAGGGGTCACCGGGGAGCTGTTTTTT
CDR3 protein: CASSYAGTGVTGELFF
clone size: once
D gene: TRBD1
J gene: TRBJ2-2
V gene: TRBV6-5

CDR3 DNA: TGCGCCGGGGAGGGATCCTATGGCTACACCTTC
CDR3 protein: CAGEGSYGYTF
clone size: -
D gene: -
J gene: TRBJ1-2
V gene: TRBV28

CDR3 DNA: TGTGCCAGCAGCCCACAGGGGTACGAGCAGTACTTC
CDR3 protein: CASSPQGYEQYF
clone size: -
D gene: TRBD1
J gene: TRBJ2-7
V gene: TRBV9

CDR3 DNA: TGTGCCAGCAGCTTAGCCCTAGCGGGAGATGAGCAGTTCTTC
CDR3 protein: CASSLALAGDEQFF
clone size: -
D gene: TRBD2
J gene: TRBJ2-1
V gene: TRBV7-6

CDR3 DNA: TGTGCCAGCAGTCATTCAAGCGGCAATCAGCCCCAGCATTTT
CDR3 protein: CASSHSSGNQPQHF
clone size: -
D gene: -
J gene: TRBJ1-5
V gene: TRBV27

CDR3 DNA: TGTGCCAGCAAGACTAGGGCTAGCGGCCTAAGTAACTACAATGAGCAGTTCTTC
CDR3 protein: CASKTRASGLSNYNEQFF
clone size: once
D gene: TRBD2
J gene: TRBJ2-1
V gene: TRBV2

CDR3 DNA: TGTGCCAGCAGCTTAGATACCCCGGGACAGAGCTCCTACGAGCAGTACTTC
CDR3 protein: CASSLDTPGQSSYEQYF
clone size: -
D gene: TRBD1
J gene: TRBJ2-7
V gene: TRBV7-9

CDR3 DNA: TGTGCCAGCAGCTTCACAGGCAATGAGCAGTTCTTC
CDR3 protein: CASSFTGNEQFF
clone size: -
D gene: -
J gene: TRBJ2-1
V gene: TRBV7-9

CDR3 DNA: TGTGCCAGCAGCGCCGGACTAGCGGCCTACGAGCAGTACTTC
CDR3 protein: CASSAGLAAYEQYF
clone size: once
D gene: TRBD2
J gene: TRBJ2-7
V gene: TRBV9

CDR3 DNA: TGTGCCAGCAGACCGGGACTAGCCAGAGATACGCAGTATTTT
CDR3 protein: CASRPGLARDTQYF
clone size: -
D gene: TRBD2
J gene: TRBJ2-3
V gene: TRBV6-1

CDR3 DNA: TGTGCCAGCACCTCCCGGACTAGCGGGAAGGATGAGCAGTTCTTC
CDR3 protein: CASTSRTSGKDEQFF
clone size: -
D gene: TRBD2
J gene: TRBJ2-1
V gene: TRBV6-5

CDR3 DNA: TGTGCCAGCAGTAGTTTGCGTAAGCGGATCCAGTACTTC
CDR3 protein: CASSSLRKRIQYF
clone size: -
D gene: -
J gene: TRBJ2-5
V gene: TRBV11-2

CDR3 DNA: TGTGCCAGCAGTTCCCGGTCGTGGGGAGGGGAGACCCAGTACTTC
CDR3 protein: CASSSRSWGGETQYF
clone size: -
D gene: TRBD2
J gene: TRBJ2-5
V gene: TRBV6-5

CDR3 DNA: TGTGCCAGCAGTGCCTCCGGGACAGGGGCCTACGAGCAGTACTTC
CDR3 protein: CASSASGTGAYEQYF
clone size: -
D gene: TRBD1
J gene: TRBJ2-7
V gene: TRBV28

CDR3 DNA: TGTGCCAGCAGCATCTCGACAGGCTCCTACGAGCAGTACTTC
CDR3 protein: CASSISTGSYEQYF
clone size: once
D gene: -
J gene: TRBJ2-7
V gene: TRBV5-4

CDR3 DNA: TGTGCCAGCAGTTTAAGTCACAGGGGCAGGGACGAGCAGTACTTC
CDR3 protein: CASSLSHRGRDEQYF
clone size: -
D gene: TRBD1
J gene: TRBJ2-7
V gene: TRBV28

CDR3 DNA: TGTGCCAGTAGTCGACGGACTAGCGGGAGCTGGGACGAGCAGTACTTC
CDR3 protein: CASSRRTSGSWDEQYF
clone size: -
D gene: TRBD2
J gene: TRBJ2-7
V gene: TRBV19

CDR3 DNA: TGCGCCAGCAGCGGGACTAGCGGGAGGATGGAGACCCAGTACTTC
CDR3 protein: CASSGTSGRMETQYF
clone size: -
D gene: TRBD2
J gene: TRBJ2-5
V gene: TRBV4-1

CDR3 DNA: TGTGCCAGCACTCCCGGGGGTAATTCACGATTAGAGCAGTACTTC
CDR3 protein: CASTPGGNSRLEQYF
clone size: -
D gene: -
J gene: TRBJ2-7
V gene: TRBV2

CDR3 DNA: TGCGCCAGCAGCCAATTACTTTCCGAGCGGAACTCGGGCAAGAACACTGAAGCTTTCTTT
CDR3 protein: CASSQLLSERNSGKNTEAFF
clone size: once
D gene: -
J gene: TRBJ1-1
V gene: TRBV4-1

CDR3 DNA: TGTGCCAGCACCCTGGGGGGAATAGACACCGGGGAGCTGTTTTTT
CDR3 protein: CASTLGGIDTGELFF
clone size: -
D gene: -
J gene: TRBJ2-2
V gene: TRBV27

CDR3 DNA: TGTGCCAGCAGTTCGAGAGCGCTAAACTCCTACGAGCAGTACTTC
CDR3 protein: CASSSRALNSYEQYF
clone size: -
D gene: -
J gene: TRBJ2-7
V gene: TRBV28

CDR3 DNA: TGTGCCAGCAGCCCATCAGGGTTGGGGTACGAGCAGTACTTC
CDR3 protein: CASSPSGLGYEQYF
clone size: -
D gene: -
J gene: TRBJ2-7
V gene: TRBV7-2

CDR3 DNA: TGCGCCAGCAGGGCAGGGCCCAAGGATGAAAAACTGTTTTTT
CDR3 protein: CASRAGPKDEKLFF
clone size: -
D gene: -
J gene: TRBJ1-4
V gene: TRBV5-1

CDR3 DNA: TGCGCCAGCAGCCAAGATAGGCGGGGGGTTCAGCCCCAGCATTTT
CDR3 protein: CASSQDRRGVQPQHF
clone size: -
D gene: -
J gene: TRBJ1-5
V gene: TRBV4-1

CDR3 DNA: TGTGCCAGCAGCTTAACAGGCACTGGAAACACCATATATTTT
CDR3 protein: CASSLTGTGNTIYF
clone size: once
D gene: -
J gene: TRBJ1-3
V gene: TRBV11-2

CDR3 DNA: TGTGCCAGCAGCTTAGGGGGAGTTCCAGAGACCCAGTACTTC
CDR3 protein: CASSLGGVPETQYF
clone size: -
D gene: -
J gene: TRBJ2-5
V gene: TRBV5-6

CDR3 DNA: TGTGCCAGCAGCTTTGGTGTAGGGGGCGCGGGGAACACCGGGGAGCTGTTTTTT
CDR3 protein: CASSFGVGGAGNTGELFF
clone size: -
D gene: TRBD1
J gene: TRBJ2-2
V gene: TRBV7-6

CDR3 DNA: TGTGCCAGCAGTTCCAGGACTAGCGGGGGGTGGGATACGCAGTATTTT
CDR3 protein: CASSSRTSGGWDTQYF
clone size: once
D gene: TRBD2
J gene: TRBJ2-3
V gene: TRBV28

CDR3 DNA: TGTGCCAGTAGTACCGGGACAGGGCTGACTGAAGCTTTCTTT
CDR3 protein: CASSTGTGLTEAFF
clone size: -
D gene: TRBD1
J gene: TRBJ1-1
V gene: TRBV19

CDR3 DNA: TGCGCCAGTACAACTAGAAACACAGATACGCAGTATTTT
CDR3 protein: CASTTRNTDTQYF
clone size: -
D gene: -
J gene: TRBJ2-3
V gene: TRBV10-1

CDR3 DNA: TGTGCCAGCAGCCTAGCGGGAGTTACAGATACGCAGTATTTT
CDR3 protein: CASSLAGVTDTQYF
clone size: -
D gene: TRBD2
J gene: TRBJ2-3
V gene: TRBV11-3

CDR3 DNA: TGCAGCGGCCTCGGGTACACTGAAGCTTTCTTT
CDR3 protein: CSGLGYTEAFF
clone size: -
D gene: -
J gene: TRBJ1-1
V gene: TRBV29-1

CDR3 DNA: TGTGCCAGCACCCCCTGGGCAGGGGGCACCACCGGGGAGCTGTTTTTT
CDR3 protein: CASTPWAGGTTGELFF
clone size: -
D gene: TRBD1
J gene: TRBJ2-2
V gene: TRBV27

CDR3 DNA: TGTGCCAGCAGCCGAAACCCCCAGGGATCCTATAATTCACCCCTCCACTTT
CDR3 protein: CASSRNPQGSYNSPLHF
clone size: -
D gene: -
J gene: TRBJ1-6
V gene: TRBV5-5

CDR3 DNA: TGTGCCAGCACGGCGGGAGGGCCCGCAGAGACCCAGTACTTC
CDR3 protein: CASTAGGPAETQYF
clone size: -
D gene: TRBD2
J gene: TRBJ2-5
V gene: TRBV28

CDR3 DNA: TGCGCCAGCAGCCCCGAACAGGGGGGGTATGGCTACACCTTC
CDR3 protein: CASSPEQGGYGYTF
clone size: -
D gene: TRBD1
J gene: TRBJ1-2
V gene: TRBV4-1

CDR3 DNA: TGTGCCAGCAGGCGGACTAGCGAGGAGACCCAGTACTTC
CDR3 protein: CASRRTSEETQYF
clone size: -
D gene: TRBD2
J gene: TRBJ2-5
V gene: TRBV6-1

CDR3 DNA: TGTGCCAGCAGAGAAGGGACTAGCCTCACCGGGGAGCTGTTTTTT
CDR3 protein: CASREGTSLTGELFF
clone size: once
D gene: TRBD2
J gene: TRBJ2-2
V gene: TRBV28

CDR3 DNA: TGTGCCAGCAGCGTATCGGGGAGGGGAGGGGAGACCCAGTACTTC
CDR3 protein: CASSVSGRGGETQYF
clone size: -
D gene: TRBD2
J gene: TRBJ2-5
V gene: TRBV9

CDR3 DNA: TGTGCCAGCAGCTTGCTATCGGGGGAAATAAGTGGCTACACCTTC
CDR3 protein: CASSLLSGEISGYTF
clone size: -
D gene: -
J gene: TRBJ1-2
V gene: TRBV5-6

CDR3 DNA: TGTGCCAGCACTGGAAACGGGGGACAGATCCCAAACTATGGCTACACCTTC
CDR3 protein: CASTGNGGQIPNYGYTF
clone size: -
D gene: TRBD1
J gene: TRBJ1-2
V gene: TRBV28

CDR3 DNA: TGTGCCAGCAGTAATCCCGGGGATTACACCGGGGAGCTGTTTTTT
CDR3 protein: CASSNPGDYTGELFF
clone size: -
D gene: -
J gene: TRBJ2-2
V gene: TRBV27

CDR3 DNA: TGTGCCAGCAGCTTAGTCCTAGCGGACTACAATGAGCAGTTCTTC
CDR3 protein: CASSLVLADYNEQFF
clone size: -
D gene: TRBD2
J gene: TRBJ2-1
V gene: TRBV11-2